These T cell receptor beta chains were read from a single sample in a study of blood T cell repertoires in COVID-19. Data came from immunoSEQ multiplex PCR; TCRdb stores just in-frame clones and leaves some out. The data contain 360,000 or so clones, roughly nine tenths of them seen just once; the ten biggest clones take up 1.7%. The source material was PBMCs or T cells enriched from blood (not recorded which). The receptors derive from a woman aged 30 to 39 who had recovered from COVID-19. Both conserved end residues are part of each CDR3. A D gene is named only where the DNA matches it firmly. Clone size is shown for a subset of rows, as once, few, many or a class of expanded clone.

J gene: TRBJ2-1
V gene: TRBV7-9
D gene: TRBD2
clone size: .
CDR3 protein: CASSGQREPTKSYNEQFF
CDR3 DNA: TGTGCCAGCTCCGGGCAGCGGGAGCCGACGAAGTCCTACAATGAGCAGTTCTTC

J gene: TRBJ2-1
V gene: TRBV5-5
D gene: TRBD1
clone size: .
CDR3 protein: CASIIPFGQGRNEQFF
CDR3 DNA: TGTGCCAGCATCATCCCATTCGGACAGGGGAGGAATGAGCAGTTCTTC

J gene: TRBJ2-1
V gene: TRBV2
D gene: .
clone size: .
CDR3 protein: CASSASPDEQFF
CDR3 DNA: TGTGCCAGCAGCGCCTCTCCGGATGAGCAGTTCTTC

J gene: TRBJ1-2
V gene: TRBV19
D gene: TRBD1
clone size: .
CDR3 protein: CASSTTGAPNYGYTF
CDR3 DNA: TGTGCCAGTAGTACTACAGGGGCCCCTAACTATGGCTACACCTTC

J gene: TRBJ2-3
V gene: TRBV14
D gene: .
clone size: .
CDR3 protein: CASSQEGGSTDTQYF
CDR3 DNA: TGTGCCAGCAGCCAAGAAGGAGGTTCCACAGATACGCAGTATTTT

J gene: TRBJ2-1
V gene: TRBV7-8
D gene: TRBD2
clone size: .
CDR3 protein: CASSPFFLSGSYNEQFF
CDR3 DNA: TGTGCCAGCAGCCCTTTTTTTTTAAGCGGGAGCTACAATGAGCAGTTCTTC

J gene: TRBJ1-5
V gene: TRBV19
D gene: .
clone size: .
CDR3 protein: CASSTSRGQPQHF
CDR3 DNA: TGTGCCAGTAGTACTAGCAGGGGTCAGCCCCAGCATTTT

J gene: TRBJ1-4
V gene: TRBV5-1
D gene: TRBD1
clone size: .
CDR3 protein: CASSLGQGEGKLFF
CDR3 DNA: TGCGCCAGCAGCTTAGGACAGGGGGAAGGAAAACTGTTTTTT

J gene: TRBJ1-6
V gene: TRBV2
D gene: .
clone size: .
CDR3 protein: CASSEQLNSPLHF
CDR3 DNA: TGTGCCAGCAGTGAACAGTTAAATTCACCCCTCCACTTT

J gene: TRBJ2-7
V gene: TRBV5-1
D gene: TRBD1
clone size: .
CDR3 protein: CASSWTGASSYEQYF
CDR3 DNA: TGCGCCAGCAGCTGGACAGGGGCCAGCTCCTACGAGCAGTACTTC

J gene: TRBJ1-2
V gene: TRBV29-1
D gene: .
clone size: .
CDR3 protein: CSVRIDGRQGGYTF
CDR3 DNA: TGCAGCGTGAGAATCGACGGCCGTCAGGGGGGCTACACCTTC

J gene: TRBJ2-1
V gene: TRBV9
D gene: TRBD2
clone size: .
CDR3 protein: CASSAVAGGYNEQFF
CDR3 DNA: TGTGCCAGCAGTGCTGTAGCGGGGGGATACAATGAGCAGTTCTTC

J gene: TRBJ1-5
V gene: TRBV10-3
D gene: .
clone size: .
CDR3 protein: CAISDRRAGSWNQPQHF
CDR3 DNA: TGTGCCATCAGTGATAGGAGGGCAGGGTCTTGGAATCAGCCCCAGCATTTT

J gene: TRBJ2-3
V gene: TRBV5-4
D gene: .
clone size: .
CDR3 protein: CASSYRTAPDTQYF
CDR3 DNA: TGTGCCAGCAGCTATAGGACAGCCCCAGATACGCAGTATTTT

J gene: TRBJ2-5
V gene: TRBV2
D gene: .
clone size: once
CDR3 protein: CASTADQETQYF
CDR3 DNA: TGTGCCAGCACTGCGGATCAAGAGACCCAGTACTTC

J gene: TRBJ2-7
V gene: TRBV30
D gene: .
clone size: .
CDR3 protein: CAWSDHEGGEQYF
CDR3 DNA: TGTGCCTGGAGTGACCATGAGGGTGGAGAGCAGTACTTC

J gene: TRBJ2-1
V gene: TRBV27
D gene: TRBD2
clone size: .
CDR3 protein: CASSLSNLAGTEQFF
CDR3 DNA: TGTGCCAGCAGTTTATCGAACCTAGCGGGAACTGAGCAGTTCTTC

J gene: TRBJ1-4
V gene: TRBV5-5
D gene: TRBD1
clone size: .
CDR3 protein: CASSLHRGQRDEKLFF
CDR3 DNA: TGTGCCAGCAGCTTGCACAGGGGGCAAAGGGATGAAAAACTGTTTTTT

J gene: TRBJ1-3
V gene: TRBV18
D gene: .
clone size: .
CDR3 protein: CASSPGALYTIYF
CDR3 DNA: TGTGCCAGCTCACCTGGGGCCCTGTACACCATATATTTT

J gene: TRBJ2-1
V gene: TRBV3-1/TRBV3-2
D gene: .
clone size: .
CDR3 protein: CASSQVWGHPSREQFF
CDR3 DNA: TGTGCCAGCAGCCAAGTGTGGGGGCACCCATCGCGGGAGCAGTTCTTC

J gene: TRBJ1-5
V gene: TRBV28
D gene: .
clone size: once
CDR3 protein: CASSSPSSGNQPQHF
CDR3 DNA: TGTGCCAGCAGTTCACCCTCCAGTGGCAATCAGCCCCAGCATTTT

J gene: TRBJ2-1
V gene: TRBV30
D gene: TRBD2
clone size: .
CDR3 protein: CAWKGSAGGSSYNEQFF
CDR3 DNA: TGTGCCTGGAAGGGGTCCGCGGGAGGGAGCTCCTACAATGAGCAGTTCTTC

J gene: TRBJ2-3
V gene: TRBV6-2/TRBV6-3
D gene: .
clone size: once
CDR3 protein: CASSYLVAEGLPDTQYF
CDR3 DNA: TGTGCCAGCAGTTACCTCGTGGCGGAGGGCCTACCAGATACGCAGTATTTT

J gene: TRBJ1-2
V gene: TRBV9
D gene: .
clone size: .
CDR3 protein: CASSRRTELYGYTF
CDR3 DNA: TGTGCCAGCAGCCGCCGAACAGAGCTCTATGGCTACACCTTC

J gene: TRBJ1-3
V gene: TRBV3-1/TRBV3-2
D gene: .
clone size: few
CDR3 protein: CASRRGGTGNTIYF
CDR3 DNA: TGTGCCAGCAGACGGGGGGGGACTGGAAACACCATATATTTT

J gene: TRBJ1-4
V gene: TRBV7-8
D gene: TRBD1
clone size: .
CDR3 protein: CASSWTGKNEKLFF
CDR3 DNA: TGTGCCAGCAGCTGGACAGGGAAGAATGAAAAACTGTTTTTT

J gene: TRBJ1-2
V gene: TRBV7-2
D gene: .
clone size: .
CDR3 protein: CASGITGIHGYTF
CDR3 DNA: TGTGCCAGCGGCATCACAGGGATACATGGCTACACCTTC

J gene: TRBJ2-7
V gene: TRBV18
D gene: TRBD2
clone size: .
CDR3 protein: CASSPLPPGSGGGSYEQYF
CDR3 DNA: TGTGCCAGCTCACCACTCCCCCCGGGTAGCGGGGGGGGATCCTACGAGCAGTACTTC

J gene: TRBJ2-3
V gene: TRBV6-5
D gene: TRBD1
clone size: .
CDR3 protein: CASSRDRGGTDTQYF
CDR3 DNA: TGTGCCAGCAGTCGGGACAGGGGCGGCACAGATACGCAGTATTTT

J gene: TRBJ1-5
V gene: TRBV6-5
D gene: .
clone size: .
CDR3 protein: CASSIRDTQPQHF
CDR3 DNA: TGTGCCAGCAGTATCCGGGACACGCAGCCCCAGCATTTT

J gene: TRBJ1-5
V gene: TRBV28
D gene: .
clone size: .
CDR3 protein: CASNGDLNQPQHF
CDR3 DNA: TGTGCCAGTAACGGAGATCTAAATCAGCCCCAGCATTTT

J gene: TRBJ1-2
V gene: TRBV5-4
D gene: TRBD1
clone size: .
CDR3 protein: CASSLARQGFYGYTF
CDR3 DNA: TGTGCCAGCAGCTTGGCCCGACAGGGTTTCTATGGCTACACCTTC

J gene: TRBJ1-2
V gene: TRBV7-9
D gene: .
clone size: few
CDR3 protein: CASSLYGGITYGYTF
CDR3 DNA: TGTGCCAGCAGCCTATACGGGGGAATCACCTATGGCTACACCTTC

J gene: TRBJ1-4
V gene: TRBV28
D gene: .
clone size: .
CDR3 protein: CATGENTNEKLFF
CDR3 DNA: TGTGCCACAGGGGAGAATACTAATGAAAAACTGTTTTTT

J gene: TRBJ2-7
V gene: TRBV11-2
D gene: TRBD2
clone size: .
CDR3 protein: CASKKGGGPYEQYF
CDR3 DNA: TGTGCCAGCAAGAAGGGCGGGGGGCCCTACGAGCAGTACTTC

J gene: TRBJ1-5
V gene: TRBV2
D gene: .
clone size: once
CDR3 protein: CASRDINQPQHF
CDR3 DNA: TGTGCCAGCAGGGACATCAATCAGCCCCAGCATTTT

J gene: TRBJ2-7
V gene: TRBV7-9
D gene: .
clone size: .
CDR3 protein: CASSFYGELDEQYF
CDR3 DNA: TGTGCCAGCAGCTTTTACGGGGAATTGGACGAGCAGTACTTC

J gene: TRBJ2-7
V gene: TRBV30
D gene: TRBD1
clone size: .
CDR3 protein: CAWSRDRATYEQYF
CDR3 DNA: TGTGCCTGGAGCCGGGACAGGGCGACCTACGAGCAGTACTTC

J gene: TRBJ2-3
V gene: TRBV12-3/TRBV12-4
D gene: TRBD2
clone size: .
CDR3 protein: CASSPQLAGGQYF
CDR3 DNA: TGTGCCAGCAGTCCCCAACTAGCGGGGGGGCAATATTTT

J gene: TRBJ2-1
V gene: TRBV30
D gene: .
clone size: .
CDR3 protein: CASFGNYGEQFF
CDR3 DNA: TGTGCCTCTTTCGGGAATTATGGTGAGCAGTTCTTC

J gene: TRBJ1-3
V gene: TRBV4-1
D gene: TRBD1
clone size: .
CDR3 protein: CASSLWDRGTPHSSGNTIYF
CDR3 DNA: TGCGCCAGCAGCCTCTGGGACAGGGGAACCCCCCACAGCTCTGGAAACACCATATATTTT

J gene: TRBJ1-1
V gene: TRBV29-1
D gene: .
clone size: .
CDR3 protein: CSVAAGGYTEAFF
CDR3 DNA: TGCAGCGTTGCCGCAGGCGGGTACACTGAAGCTTTCTTT